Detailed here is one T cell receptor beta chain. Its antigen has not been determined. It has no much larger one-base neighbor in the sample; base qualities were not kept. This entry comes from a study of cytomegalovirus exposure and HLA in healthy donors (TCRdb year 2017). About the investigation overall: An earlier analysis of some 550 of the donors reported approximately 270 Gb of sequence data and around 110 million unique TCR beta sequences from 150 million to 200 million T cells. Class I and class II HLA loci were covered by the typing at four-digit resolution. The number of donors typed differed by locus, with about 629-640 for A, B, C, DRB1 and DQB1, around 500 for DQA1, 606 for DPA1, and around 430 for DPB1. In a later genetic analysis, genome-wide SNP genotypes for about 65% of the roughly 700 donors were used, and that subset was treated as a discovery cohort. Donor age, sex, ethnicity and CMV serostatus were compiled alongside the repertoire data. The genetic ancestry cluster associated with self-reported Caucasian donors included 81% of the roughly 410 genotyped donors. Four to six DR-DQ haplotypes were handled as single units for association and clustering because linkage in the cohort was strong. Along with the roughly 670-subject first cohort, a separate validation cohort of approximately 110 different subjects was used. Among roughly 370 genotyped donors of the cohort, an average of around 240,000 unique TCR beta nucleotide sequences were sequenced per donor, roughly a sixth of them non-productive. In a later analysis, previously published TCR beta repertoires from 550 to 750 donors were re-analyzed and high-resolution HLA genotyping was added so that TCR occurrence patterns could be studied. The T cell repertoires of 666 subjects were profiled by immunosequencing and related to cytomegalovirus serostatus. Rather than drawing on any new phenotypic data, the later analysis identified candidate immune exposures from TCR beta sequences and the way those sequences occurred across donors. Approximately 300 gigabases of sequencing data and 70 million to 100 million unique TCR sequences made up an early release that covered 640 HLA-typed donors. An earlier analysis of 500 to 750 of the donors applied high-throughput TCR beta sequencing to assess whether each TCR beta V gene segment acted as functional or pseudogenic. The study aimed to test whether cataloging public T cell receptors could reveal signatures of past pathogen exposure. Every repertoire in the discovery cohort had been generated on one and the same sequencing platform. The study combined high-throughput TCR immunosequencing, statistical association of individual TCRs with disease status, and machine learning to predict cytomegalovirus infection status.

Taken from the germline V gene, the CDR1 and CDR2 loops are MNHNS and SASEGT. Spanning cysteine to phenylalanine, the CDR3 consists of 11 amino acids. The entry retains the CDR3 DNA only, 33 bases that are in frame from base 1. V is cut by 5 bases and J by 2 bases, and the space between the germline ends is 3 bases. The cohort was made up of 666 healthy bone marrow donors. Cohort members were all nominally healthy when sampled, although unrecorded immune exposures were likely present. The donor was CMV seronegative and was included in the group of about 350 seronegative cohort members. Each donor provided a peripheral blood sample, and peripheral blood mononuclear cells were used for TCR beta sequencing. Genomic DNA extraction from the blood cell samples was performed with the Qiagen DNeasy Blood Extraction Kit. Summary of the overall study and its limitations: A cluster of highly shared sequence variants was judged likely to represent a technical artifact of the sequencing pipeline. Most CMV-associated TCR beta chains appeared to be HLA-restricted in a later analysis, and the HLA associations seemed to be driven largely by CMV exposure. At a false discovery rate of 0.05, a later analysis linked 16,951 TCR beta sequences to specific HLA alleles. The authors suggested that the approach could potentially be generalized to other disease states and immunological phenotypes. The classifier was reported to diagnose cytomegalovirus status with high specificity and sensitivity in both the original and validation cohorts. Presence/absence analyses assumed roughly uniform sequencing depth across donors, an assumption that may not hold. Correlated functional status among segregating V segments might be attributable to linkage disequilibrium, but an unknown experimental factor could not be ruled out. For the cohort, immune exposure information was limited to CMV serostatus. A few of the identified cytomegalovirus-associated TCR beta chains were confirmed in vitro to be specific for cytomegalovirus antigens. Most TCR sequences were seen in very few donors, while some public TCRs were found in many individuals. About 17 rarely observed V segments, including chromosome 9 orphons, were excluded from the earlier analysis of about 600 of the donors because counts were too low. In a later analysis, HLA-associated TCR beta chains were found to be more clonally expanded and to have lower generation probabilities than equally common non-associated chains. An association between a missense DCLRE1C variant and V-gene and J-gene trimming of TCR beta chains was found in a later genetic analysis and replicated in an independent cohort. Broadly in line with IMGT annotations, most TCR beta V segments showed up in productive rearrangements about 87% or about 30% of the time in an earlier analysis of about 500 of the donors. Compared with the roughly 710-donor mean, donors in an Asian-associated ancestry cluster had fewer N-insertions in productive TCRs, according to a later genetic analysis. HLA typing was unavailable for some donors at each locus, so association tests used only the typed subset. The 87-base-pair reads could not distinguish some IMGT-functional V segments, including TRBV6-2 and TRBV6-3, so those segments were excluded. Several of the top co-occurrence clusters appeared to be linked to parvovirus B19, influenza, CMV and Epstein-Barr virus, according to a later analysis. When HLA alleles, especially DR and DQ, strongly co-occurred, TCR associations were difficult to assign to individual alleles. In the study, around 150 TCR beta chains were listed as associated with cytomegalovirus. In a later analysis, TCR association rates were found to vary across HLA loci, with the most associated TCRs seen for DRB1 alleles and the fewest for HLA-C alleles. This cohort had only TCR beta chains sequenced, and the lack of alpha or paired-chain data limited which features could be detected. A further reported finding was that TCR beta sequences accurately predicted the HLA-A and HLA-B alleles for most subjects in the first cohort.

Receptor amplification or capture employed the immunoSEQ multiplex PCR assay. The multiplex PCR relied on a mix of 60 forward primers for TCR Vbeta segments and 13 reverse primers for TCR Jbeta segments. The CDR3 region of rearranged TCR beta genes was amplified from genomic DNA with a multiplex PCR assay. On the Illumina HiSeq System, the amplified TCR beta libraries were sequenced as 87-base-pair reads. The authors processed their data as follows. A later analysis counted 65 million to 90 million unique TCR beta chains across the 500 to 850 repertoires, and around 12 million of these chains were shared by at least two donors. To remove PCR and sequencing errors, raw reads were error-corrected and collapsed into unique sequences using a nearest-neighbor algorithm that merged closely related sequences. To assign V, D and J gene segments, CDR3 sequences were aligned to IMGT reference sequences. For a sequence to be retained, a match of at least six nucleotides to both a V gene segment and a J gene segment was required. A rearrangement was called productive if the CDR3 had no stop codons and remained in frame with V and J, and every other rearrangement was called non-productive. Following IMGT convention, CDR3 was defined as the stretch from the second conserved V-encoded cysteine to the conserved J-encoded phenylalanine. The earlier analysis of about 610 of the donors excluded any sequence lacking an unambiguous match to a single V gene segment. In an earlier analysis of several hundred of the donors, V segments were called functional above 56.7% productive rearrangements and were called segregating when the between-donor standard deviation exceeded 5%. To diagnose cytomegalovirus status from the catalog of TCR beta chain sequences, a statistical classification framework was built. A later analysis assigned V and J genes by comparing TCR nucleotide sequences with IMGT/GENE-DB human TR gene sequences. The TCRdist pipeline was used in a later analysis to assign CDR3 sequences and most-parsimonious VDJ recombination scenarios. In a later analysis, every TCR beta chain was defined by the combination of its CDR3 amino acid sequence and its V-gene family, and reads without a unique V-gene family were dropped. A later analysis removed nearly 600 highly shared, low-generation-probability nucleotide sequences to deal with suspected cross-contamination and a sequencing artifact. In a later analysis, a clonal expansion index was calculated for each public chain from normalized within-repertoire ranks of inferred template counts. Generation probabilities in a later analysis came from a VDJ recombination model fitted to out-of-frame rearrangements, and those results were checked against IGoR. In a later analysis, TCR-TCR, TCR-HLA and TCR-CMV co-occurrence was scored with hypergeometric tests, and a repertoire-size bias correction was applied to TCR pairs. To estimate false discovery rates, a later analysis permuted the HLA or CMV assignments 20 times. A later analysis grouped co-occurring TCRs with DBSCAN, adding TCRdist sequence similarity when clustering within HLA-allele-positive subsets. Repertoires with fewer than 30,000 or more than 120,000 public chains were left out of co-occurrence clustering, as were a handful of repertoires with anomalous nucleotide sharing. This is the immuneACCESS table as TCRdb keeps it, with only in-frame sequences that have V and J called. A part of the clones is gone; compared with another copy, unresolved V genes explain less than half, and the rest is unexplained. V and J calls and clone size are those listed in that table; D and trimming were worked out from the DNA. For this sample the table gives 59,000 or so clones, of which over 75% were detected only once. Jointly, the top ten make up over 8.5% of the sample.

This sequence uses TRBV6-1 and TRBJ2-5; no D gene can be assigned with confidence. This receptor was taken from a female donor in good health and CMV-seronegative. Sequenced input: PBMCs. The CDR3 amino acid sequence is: CASSSQETQYF. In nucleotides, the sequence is TGTGCCAGCAGTTCTCAAGAGACCCAGTACTTC.